The 8 T cell receptor beta chains below were found in one sample sequenced in a study of cytomegalovirus exposure and HLA in healthy donors. Amplification used 60 Vbeta primers and 13 Jbeta primers. Clones were read by immunoSEQ multiplex PCR, and TCRdb kept only the in-frame ones, dropping some. This sample's clone table lists some 120,000 clones. The specimen sequenced was PBMCs. The receptor set was obtained from a man aged 30-40 years in good health and CMV-seronegative.

The gene calls are TRBV11-2 and TRBJ1-1, with D unresolved. There are 14 residues in the CDR3. The V end was cut by 1 base, the J end by 1 base, with 7 bases between. Germline-derived CDR1 and CDR2 are SGHAT and FQNNGV. CDR3 protein: CASSLGGPNTEAFF. CDR3 in DNA: TGTGCCAGCAGCTTAGGTGGGCCGAACACTGAAGCTTTCTTT.

The chain carries TRBV5-1 and TRBJ2-4; D is possibly TRBD1 (8 bases). V was clipped by 3 bases and J by 7 bases, with 14 bases between them. Germline loops: CDR1 SGHRS, CDR2 YFSETQ. The CDR3 totals 14 residues. The CDR3 DNA reads TGCGCCAGCAGCTCGGACAGGGAGGGTAACATTCAGTACTTC. Encoded protein: CASSSDREGNIQYF.

The chain joins TRBV11-2 to TRBJ2-7; the D is unclear. The CDR3 totals 15 residues. Trimming took 4 bases from V and 7 from J, leaving 20 bases between them. Germline loops: CDR1 SGHAT, CDR2 FQNNGV. The CDR3 bases are TGTGCCAGCAGCTCGGGTGTAGCATTACGGGTAGAGCAGTACTTC. Protein sequence: CASSSGVALRVEQYF.

V is TRBV5-1 and J is TRBJ2-1; TRBD1 matches at 8 bases. Germline CDR1 is SGHRS and CDR2 is YFSETQ. This CDR3 is built from 14 residues. J was trimmed by 9 bases and V by 0 bases; bases with no gene match: 5. This CDR3 is CASSLVDQGAEQFF. The CDR3 DNA follows: TGCGCCAGCAGCTTGGTCGACCAGGGGGCTGAGCAGTTCTTC.

This chain joins TRBV7-9 and TRBJ1-1, with D hard to call. Germline CDR1 SEHNR, CDR2 FQNEAQ (reference sequence). V lost 5 bases, J lost 1 base, and 26 bases lay in between. This CDR3 is 19 amino acids long. This CDR3 is CASSPTSNGPEKGNTEAFF. In nucleotides, the CDR3 is TGTGCCAGCAGCCCTACTAGTAACGGGCCCGAAAAAGGGAACACTGAAGCTTTCTTT.

A word on this clone: An end of the junction differs from the germline gene, which may be a read error. The V and J genes are TRBV7-7 and TRBJ1-2, with TRBD1 matching 7 bases. Germline V gene lookup returns CDR1 SSHAT and CDR2 FNYEAQ (reference sequence). This CDR3 contains 15 residues. CDR3 in amino acids: CASSSRQGFPNGYTF. CDR3 DNA: TGTGCTAGCAGCTCTCGACAGGGATTTCCCAATGGCTACACCTTC.

The rearrangement joins TRBV2 to TRBJ2-1; 7 bases are a match to TRBD1. The CDR3 is made up of 15 amino acids. V trimming: 4 bases; J trimming: 8 bases; junction bases outside the gene matches: 11. The germline V gene has CDR1 SNHLY and CDR2 FYNNEI. Here the CDR3 DNA reads TGTGCCAGCAGTGGGGACAGAACAAGGGACGATGAGCAGTTCTTC. This sequence encodes CASSGDRTRDDEQFF.

The chain carries TRBV28 and TRBJ2-1; 8 nucleotides agree with TRBD2. The CDR3 is made up of 12 amino acids. V shed 3 bases, J shed 8 bases, and the junction held 0 bases outside the gene matches. Germline V gene lookup returns CDR1 MDHEN and CDR2 SYDVKM. CDR3 nucleotides: TGTGCCAGCAGTTTGCGGGGGGATGAGCAGTTCTTC. Protein sequence: CASSLRGDEQFF.